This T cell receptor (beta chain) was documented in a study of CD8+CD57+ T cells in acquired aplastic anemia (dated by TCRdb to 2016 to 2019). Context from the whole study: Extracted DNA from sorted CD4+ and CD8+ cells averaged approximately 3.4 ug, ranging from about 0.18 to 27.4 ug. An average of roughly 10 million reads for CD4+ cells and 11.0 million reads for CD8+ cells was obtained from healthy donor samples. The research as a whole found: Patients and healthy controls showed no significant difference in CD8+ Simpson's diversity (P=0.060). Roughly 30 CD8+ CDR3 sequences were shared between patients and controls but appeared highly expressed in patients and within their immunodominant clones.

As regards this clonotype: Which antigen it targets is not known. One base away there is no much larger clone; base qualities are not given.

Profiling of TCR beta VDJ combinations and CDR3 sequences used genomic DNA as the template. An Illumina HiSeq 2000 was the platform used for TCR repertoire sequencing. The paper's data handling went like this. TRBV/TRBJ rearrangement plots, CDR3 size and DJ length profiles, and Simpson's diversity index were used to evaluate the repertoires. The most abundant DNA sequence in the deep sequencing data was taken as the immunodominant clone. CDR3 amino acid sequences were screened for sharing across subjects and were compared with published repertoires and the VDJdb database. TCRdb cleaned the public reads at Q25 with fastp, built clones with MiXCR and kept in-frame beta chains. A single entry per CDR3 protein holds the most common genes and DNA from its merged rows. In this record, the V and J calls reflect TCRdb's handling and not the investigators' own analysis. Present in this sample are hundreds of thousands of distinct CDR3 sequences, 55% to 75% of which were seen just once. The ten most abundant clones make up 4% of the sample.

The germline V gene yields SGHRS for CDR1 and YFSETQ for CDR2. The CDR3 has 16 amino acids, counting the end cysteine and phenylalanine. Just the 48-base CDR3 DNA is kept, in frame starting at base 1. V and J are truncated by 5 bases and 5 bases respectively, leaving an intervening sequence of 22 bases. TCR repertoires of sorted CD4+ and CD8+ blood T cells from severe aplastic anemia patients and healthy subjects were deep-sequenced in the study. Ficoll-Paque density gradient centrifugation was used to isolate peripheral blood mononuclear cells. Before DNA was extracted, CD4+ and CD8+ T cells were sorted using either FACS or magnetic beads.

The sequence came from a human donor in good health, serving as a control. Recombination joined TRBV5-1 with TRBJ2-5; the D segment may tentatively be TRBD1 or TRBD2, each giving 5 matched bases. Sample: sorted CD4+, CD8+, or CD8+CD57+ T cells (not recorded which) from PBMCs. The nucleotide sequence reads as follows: TGCGCCAGCAGTCTAAGACAGCCAGCGGAGGAGGAGACCCAGTACTTC. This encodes CASSLRQPAEEETQYF.